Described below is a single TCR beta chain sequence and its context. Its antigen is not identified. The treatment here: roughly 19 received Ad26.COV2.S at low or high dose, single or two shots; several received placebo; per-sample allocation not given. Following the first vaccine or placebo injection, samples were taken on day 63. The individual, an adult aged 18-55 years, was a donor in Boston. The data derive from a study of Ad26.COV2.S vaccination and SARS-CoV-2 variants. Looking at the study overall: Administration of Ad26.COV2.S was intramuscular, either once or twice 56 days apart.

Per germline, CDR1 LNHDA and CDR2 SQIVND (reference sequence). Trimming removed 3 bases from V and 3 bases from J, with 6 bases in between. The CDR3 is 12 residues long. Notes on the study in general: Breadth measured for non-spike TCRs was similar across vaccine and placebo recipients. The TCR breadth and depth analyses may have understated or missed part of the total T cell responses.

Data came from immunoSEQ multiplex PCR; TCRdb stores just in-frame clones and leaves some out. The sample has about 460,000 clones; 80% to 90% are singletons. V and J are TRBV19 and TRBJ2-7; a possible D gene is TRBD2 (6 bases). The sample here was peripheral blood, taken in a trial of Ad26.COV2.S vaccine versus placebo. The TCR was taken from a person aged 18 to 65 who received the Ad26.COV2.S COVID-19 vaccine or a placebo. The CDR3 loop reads CASSMRGYEQYF. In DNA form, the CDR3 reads TGTGCCAGTAGTATGCGGGGCTACGAGCAGTACTTC.